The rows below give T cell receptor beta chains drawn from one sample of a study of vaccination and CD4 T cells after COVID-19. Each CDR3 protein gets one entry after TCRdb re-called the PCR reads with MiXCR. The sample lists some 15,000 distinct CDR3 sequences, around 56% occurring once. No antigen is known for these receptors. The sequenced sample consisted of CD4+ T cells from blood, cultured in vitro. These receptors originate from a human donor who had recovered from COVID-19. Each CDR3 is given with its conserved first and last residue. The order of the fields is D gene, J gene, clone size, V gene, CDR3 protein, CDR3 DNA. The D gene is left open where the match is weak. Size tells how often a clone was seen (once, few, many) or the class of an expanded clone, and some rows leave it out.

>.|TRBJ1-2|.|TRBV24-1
CATSDSWTLERYGYTF
TGTGCCACCAGTGATTCGTGGACCTTGGAGAGGTATGGCTACACCTTC
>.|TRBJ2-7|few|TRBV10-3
CAIKGDISSYEQYF
TGTGCCATCAAGGGCGACATATCATCCTACGAGCAGTACTTC
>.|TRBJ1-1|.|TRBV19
CASSLQGADTEAFF
TGTGCCAGTAGTTTACAGGGAGCAGACACTGAAGCTTTCTTT
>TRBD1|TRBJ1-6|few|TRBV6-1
CASSARTGGFNNSPLHF
TGTGCCAGCAGTGCCCGAACAGGGGGTTTTAATAATTCACCCCTCCACTTT
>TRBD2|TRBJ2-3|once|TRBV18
CASSQGLAGTDTQYF
TGTGCCAGCTCACAGGGACTAGCGGGTACAGATACGCAGTATTTT
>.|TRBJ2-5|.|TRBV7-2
CASRRGGYLETQYF
TGTGCCAGCCGCCGCGGCGGGTACCTCGAGACCCAGTACTTC
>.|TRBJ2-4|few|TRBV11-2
CASSRPRGPNIQYF
TGTGCCAGCAGCCGTCCCAGGGGCCCGAACATTCAGTACTTC
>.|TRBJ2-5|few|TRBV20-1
CSARGPSGVGETQYF
TGCAGTGCTAGAGGACCCTCCGGCGTGGGTGAGACCCAGTACTTC
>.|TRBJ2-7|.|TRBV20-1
CSGHPMVSYEQYF
TGCAGTGGACACCCAATGGTCTCCTACGAGCAGTACTTC
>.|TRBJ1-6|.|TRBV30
CAWSVRGNSPLHF
TGTGCCTGGAGTGTGAGGGGGAATTCACCCCTCCACTTT
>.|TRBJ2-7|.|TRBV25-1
CASSDQRKSYEQYF
TGTGCCAGCAGTGACCAGCGGAAGTCCTACGAGCAGTACTTC
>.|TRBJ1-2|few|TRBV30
CAWSTPRTLNYGYTF
TGTGCCTGGAGTACCCCTCGAACGCTAAACTATGGCTACACCTTC
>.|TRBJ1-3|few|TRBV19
CASSIGTHYSGNTIYF
TGTGCCAGTAGTATTGGGACACATTACTCTGGAAACACCATATATTTT
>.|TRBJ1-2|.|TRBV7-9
CASSSRNHGYTF
TGTGCCAGCAGCTCCAGAAATCATGGCTACACCTTC
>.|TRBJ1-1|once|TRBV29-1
CSVEARQWEFNTEAFF
TGCAGCGTTGAAGCCCGACAATGGGAATTTAACACTGAAGCTTTCTTT
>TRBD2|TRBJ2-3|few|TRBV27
CASSFGLAGADTQYF
TGTGCCAGCAGTTTCGGACTAGCGGGAGCAGATACGCAGTATTTT
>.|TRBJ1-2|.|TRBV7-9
CASILAGSYGYTF
TGTGCCAGCATCTTGGCAGGGAGCTATGGCTACACCTTC
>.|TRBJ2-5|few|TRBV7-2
CASSPGRFYDTQYF
TGTGCCAGCAGCCCCGGGCGGTTCTATGACACCCAGTACTTC
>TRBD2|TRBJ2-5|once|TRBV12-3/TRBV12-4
CASSPRTGGLETQYF
TGTGCCAGCAGTCCTCGGACGGGGGGATTGGAGACCCAGTACTTC
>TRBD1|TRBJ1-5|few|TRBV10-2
CASSESTGTGGRQPQHF
TGCGCCAGCAGTGAATCGACCGGGACAGGGGGTCGTCAGCCCCAGCATTTT
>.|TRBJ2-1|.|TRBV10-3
CAISQLAQPYNEQFF
TGTGCCATCAGCCAGCTAGCGCAACCATACAATGAGCAGTTCTTC
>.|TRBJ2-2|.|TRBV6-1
CASSAPSRRDTGELFF
TGTGCCAGCAGTGCGCCTAGTCGTCGCGACACCGGGGAGCTGTTTTTT
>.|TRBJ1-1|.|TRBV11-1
CASSLRQANTEAFF
TGTGCCAGCAGCTTAAGACAAGCGAACACTGAAGCTTTCTTT
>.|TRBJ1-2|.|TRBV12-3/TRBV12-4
CASSLGEGGYTF
TGTGCCAGCAGTTTAGGAGAAGGTGGCTACACCTTC
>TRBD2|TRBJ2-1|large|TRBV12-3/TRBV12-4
CASSFGTSGPQIF
TGTGCCAGCAGTTTCGGGACTAGCGGACCCCAGATCTTC
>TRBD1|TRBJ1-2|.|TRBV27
CASSAVTGNFYGYTF
TGTGCCAGCAGTGCCGTGACAGGGAACTTTTATGGCTACACCTTC
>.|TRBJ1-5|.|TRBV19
CASSMWQSNQPQHF
TGTGCCAGTAGTATGTGGCAGAGCAATCAGCCCCAGCATTTT
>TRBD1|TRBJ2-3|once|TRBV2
CASRDRGDTQYF
TGTGCCAGCAGGGACAGGGGAGATACGCAGTATTTT
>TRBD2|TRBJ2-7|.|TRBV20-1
CSARDPQTSLSEQYF
TGCAGTGCTAGAGATCCCCAGACTAGCCTCAGCGAGCAGTACTTC
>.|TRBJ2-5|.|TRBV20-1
CSASGNPIQETQYF
TGCAGTGCTAGTGGGAACCCCATCCAAGAGACCCAGTACTTC
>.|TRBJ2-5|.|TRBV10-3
CATRIQGTGETQYF
TGTGCCACCAGAATTCAGGGTACCGGCGAGACCCAGTACTTC
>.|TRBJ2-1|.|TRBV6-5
CASSSSGTGASESSYNEQFF
TGTGCCAGCAGTTCTTCCGGAACAGGTGCTAGCGAAAGCTCCTACAATGAGCAGTTCTTC
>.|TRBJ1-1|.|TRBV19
CASRITGPPYTEAFF
TGTGCCAGCCGGATAACAGGACCCCCTTACACTGAAGCTTTCTTT
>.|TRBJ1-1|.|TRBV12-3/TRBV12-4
CASSPTGFGAAFF
TGTGCCAGCAGCCCGACAGGCTTTGGTGCAGCTTTCTTT
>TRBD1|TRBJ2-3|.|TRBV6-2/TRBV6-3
CASRPLQGYGTDTQYF
TGTGCCAGCAGGCCTCTACAGGGGTACGGGACAGATACGCAGTATTTT
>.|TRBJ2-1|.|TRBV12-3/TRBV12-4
CASSFGLGGTVSYNEQFF
TGTGCCAGCAGTTTCGGGCTAGGGGGGACAGTGTCCTACAATGAGCAGTTCTTC
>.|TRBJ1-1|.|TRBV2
CASIGTRETEAFF
TGTGCCAGCATCGGGACCAGGGAAACTGAAGCTTTCTTT
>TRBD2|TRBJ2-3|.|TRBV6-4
CASSERSGSGADTQYF
TGTGCCAGCAGTGAGCGGAGCGGGAGTGGTGCAGATACGCAGTATTTT
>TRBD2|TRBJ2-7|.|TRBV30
CAWSVMVLAGDGEQYF
TGTGCCTGGAGTGTAATGGTACTAGCGGGAGACGGGGAGCAGTACTTC
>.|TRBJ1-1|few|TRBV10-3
CAIRATGLSNMNTEAFF
TGTGCCATCAGGGCGACGGGTTTGAGCAATATGAACACTGAAGCTTTCTTT
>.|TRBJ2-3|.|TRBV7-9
CASSLGARGTQYF
TGTGCCAGCAGCTTAGGGGCCCGGGGTACGCAGTATTTT
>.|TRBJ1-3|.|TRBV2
CASLRESSGNTIYF
TGTGCCAGCCTTAGGGAGAGCTCTGGAAACACCATATATTTT
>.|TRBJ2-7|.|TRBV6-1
CASSPLLVAGEQYF
TGTGCCAGCAGTCCCCTACTGGTTGCGGGCGAGCAGTACTTC
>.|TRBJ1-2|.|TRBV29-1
CSSSGHPGQPYGYTF
TGCAGCTCTAGCGGCCACCCGGGACAACCCTATGGCTACACCTTC
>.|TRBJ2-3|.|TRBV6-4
CATPLRGLGDTQYF
TGTGCCACCCCGCTGAGGGGTCTAGGAGATACGCAGTATTTT